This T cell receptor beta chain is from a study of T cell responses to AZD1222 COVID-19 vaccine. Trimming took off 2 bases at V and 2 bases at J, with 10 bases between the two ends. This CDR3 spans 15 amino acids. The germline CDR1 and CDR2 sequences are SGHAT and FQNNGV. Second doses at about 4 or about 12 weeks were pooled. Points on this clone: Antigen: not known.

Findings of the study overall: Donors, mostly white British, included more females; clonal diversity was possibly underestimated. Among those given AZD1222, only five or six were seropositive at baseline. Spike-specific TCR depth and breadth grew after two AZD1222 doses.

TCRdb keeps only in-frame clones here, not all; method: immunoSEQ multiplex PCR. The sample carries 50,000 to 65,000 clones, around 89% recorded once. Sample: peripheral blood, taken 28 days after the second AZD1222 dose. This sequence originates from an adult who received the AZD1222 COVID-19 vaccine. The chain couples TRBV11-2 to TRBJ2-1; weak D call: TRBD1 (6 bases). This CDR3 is CASSLTGPPYNEQFF. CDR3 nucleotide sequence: TGTGCCAGCAGCTTAACAGGGCCTCCCTACAATGAGCAGTTCTTC.